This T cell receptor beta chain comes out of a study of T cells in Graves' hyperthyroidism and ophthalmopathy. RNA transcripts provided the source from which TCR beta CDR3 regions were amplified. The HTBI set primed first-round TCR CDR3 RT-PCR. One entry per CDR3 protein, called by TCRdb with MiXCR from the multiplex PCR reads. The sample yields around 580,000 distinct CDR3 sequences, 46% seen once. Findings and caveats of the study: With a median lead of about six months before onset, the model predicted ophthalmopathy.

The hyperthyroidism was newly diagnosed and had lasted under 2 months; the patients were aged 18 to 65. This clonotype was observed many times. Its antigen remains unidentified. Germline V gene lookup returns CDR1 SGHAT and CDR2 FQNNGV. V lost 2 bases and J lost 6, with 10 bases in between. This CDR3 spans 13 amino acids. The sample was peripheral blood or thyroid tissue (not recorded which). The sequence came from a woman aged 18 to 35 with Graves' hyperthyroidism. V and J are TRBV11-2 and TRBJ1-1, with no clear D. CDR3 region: CASSLISLAEAFF. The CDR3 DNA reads TGTGCCAGCAGCTTAATCTCTCTCGCTGAAGCTTTCTTT.